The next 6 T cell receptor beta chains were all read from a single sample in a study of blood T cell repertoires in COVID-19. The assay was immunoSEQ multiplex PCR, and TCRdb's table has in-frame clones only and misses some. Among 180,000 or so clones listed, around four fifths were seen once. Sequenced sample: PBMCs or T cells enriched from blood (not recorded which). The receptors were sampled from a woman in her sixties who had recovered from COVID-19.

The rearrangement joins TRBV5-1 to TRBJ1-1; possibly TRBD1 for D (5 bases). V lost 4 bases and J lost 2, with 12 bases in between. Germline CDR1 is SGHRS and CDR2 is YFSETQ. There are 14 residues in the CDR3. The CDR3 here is CASSGRGPNTEAFF. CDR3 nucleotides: TGCGCCAGCAGCGGGAGGGGTCCCAACACTGAAGCTTTCTTT.

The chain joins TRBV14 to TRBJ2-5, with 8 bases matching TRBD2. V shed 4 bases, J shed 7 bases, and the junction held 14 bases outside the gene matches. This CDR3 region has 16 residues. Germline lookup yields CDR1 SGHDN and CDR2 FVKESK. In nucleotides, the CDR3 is TGTGCCAGCAGCCCGACCGCCGGGGGGGCGACCAGGACCCAGTACTTC. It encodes CASSPTAGGATRTQYF.

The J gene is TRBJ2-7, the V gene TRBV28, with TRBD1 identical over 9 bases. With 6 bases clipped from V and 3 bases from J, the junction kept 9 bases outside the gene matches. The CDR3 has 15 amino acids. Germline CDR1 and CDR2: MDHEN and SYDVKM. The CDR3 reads CASRGLDRGGYEQYF. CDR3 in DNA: TGTGCCAGCAGGGGTCTGGACAGGGGTGGCTACGAGCAGTACTTC.

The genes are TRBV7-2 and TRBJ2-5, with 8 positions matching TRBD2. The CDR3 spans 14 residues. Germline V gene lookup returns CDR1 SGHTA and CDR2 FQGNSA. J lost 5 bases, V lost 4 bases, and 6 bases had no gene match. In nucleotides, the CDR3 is TGTGCCAGCAGCTCAGGACTAGCTGGCGAGACCCAGTACTTC. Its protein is CASSSGLAGETQYF.

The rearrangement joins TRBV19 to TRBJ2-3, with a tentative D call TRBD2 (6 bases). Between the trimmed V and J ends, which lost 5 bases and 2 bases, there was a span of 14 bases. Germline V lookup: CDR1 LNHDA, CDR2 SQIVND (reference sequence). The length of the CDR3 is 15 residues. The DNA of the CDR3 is TGTGCCAGTAGTCAACGGGGGACCTCCACAGATACGCAGTATTTT. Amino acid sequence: CASSQRGTSTDTQYF.

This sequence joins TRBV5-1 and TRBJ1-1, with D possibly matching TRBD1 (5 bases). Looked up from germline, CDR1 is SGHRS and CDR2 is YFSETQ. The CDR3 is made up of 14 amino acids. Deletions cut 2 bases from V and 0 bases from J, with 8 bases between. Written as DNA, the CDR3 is TGCGCCAGCAGCTTTACAGGTATGAACACTGAAGCTTTCTTT. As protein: CASSFTGMNTEAFF.